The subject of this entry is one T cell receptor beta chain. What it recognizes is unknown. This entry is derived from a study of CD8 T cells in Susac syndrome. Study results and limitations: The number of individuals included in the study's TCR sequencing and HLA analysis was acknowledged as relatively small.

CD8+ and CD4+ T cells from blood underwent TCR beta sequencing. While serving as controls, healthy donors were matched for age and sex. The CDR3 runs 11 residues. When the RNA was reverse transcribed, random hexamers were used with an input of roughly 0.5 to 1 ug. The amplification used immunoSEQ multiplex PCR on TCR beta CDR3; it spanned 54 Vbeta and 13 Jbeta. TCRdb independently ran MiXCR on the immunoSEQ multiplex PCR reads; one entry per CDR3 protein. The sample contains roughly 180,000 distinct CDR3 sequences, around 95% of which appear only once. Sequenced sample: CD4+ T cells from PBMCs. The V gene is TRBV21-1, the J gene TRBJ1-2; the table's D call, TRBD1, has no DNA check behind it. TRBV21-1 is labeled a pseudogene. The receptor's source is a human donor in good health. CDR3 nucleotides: TGTGCCAGCAGCCCTCGGGGGCGACCCACCTTC. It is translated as CASSPRGRPTF.